This T cell receptor beta chain was documented in a study of Graves' ophthalmopathy and Graves' hyperthyroidism. This clonotype was seen ten or more times. Where ophthalmopathy was present, donors had moderate-to-severe activity, CAS ≥3, NOSPECS ≥4 and duration under 3 months. Pregnant or lactating patients and those with other autoimmune diseases or uncontrolled infections were excluded. Investigators amplified TCR beta CDR3 regions from RNA transcripts. The workflow started with a first-round RT-PCR run with HTBI primers and then moved on to a second-round multiplex PCR. MiXCR, run by TCRdb on the multiplex PCR reads, gives a single entry per CDR3 protein. The sample has about 480,000 distinct CDR3 sequences; approximately 14% are singletons. The CDR3 runs 14 residues. V gave up 2 bases and J gave up 5 bases, with 13 bases separating them. CDR1 is SGDLS and CDR2 is YYNGEE in the germline V gene.

Sample: blood. V and J are TRBV9 and TRBJ1-1; a weak D match, TRBD1 (5 bases). This TCR was sampled from a woman aged 25 to 39 with Graves' ophthalmopathy. DNA for the CDR3: TGTGCCAGCAGCGTCGGGCCCAGGGTAACTGAAGCTTTCTTT. This codes for CASSVGPRVTEAFF.